Shown below are 7 T cell receptor beta chains from a single sample sequenced in a study of shared clonotypes between healthy human individuals. Only in-frame clones appear in the TCRdb table, and some are missing; sequencing was by immunoSEQ multiplex PCR. The data show some 2.3 million clones, approximately 95% seen once. The specimen sequenced was naive CD4+ T cells from PBMCs. Subset specified: CD45RA+ positively selected. These receptors all come from a man in his late teens or twenties in good health. Some clones in this sample may be carry-over from other donors' samples.

V is TRBV6-5 and J is TRBJ1-1; unclear D gene. Germline assignment: CDR1 MNHEY and CDR2 SVGAGI. This CDR3 has 14 amino acids. V dropped 2 bases and J dropped 7 bases, with 14 bases sitting between them. This chain's CDR3 is CASSYTFLGGEAFF. CDR3 nucleotide sequence: TGTGCCAGCAGTTACACTTTTCTGGGTGGTGAAGCTTTCTTT.

The chain is built from TRBV11-2 and TRBJ1-2; 7 nucleotides match TRBD1. V gave up 6 bases and J gave up 0 bases; unmatched junction bases: 7. The CDR3 spans 15 residues. The V gene's germline CDR1 is SGHAT and CDR2 FQNNGV. CDR3 amino acids: CASRPDRRSNYGYTF. The CDR3 DNA follows: TGTGCCAGCAGGCCGGACAGGCGTTCTAACTATGGCTACACCTTC.

This clone has a handful of counts. The rearrangement links TRBV7-2 to TRBJ1-1; D is undetermined. The CDR3 has 14 residues. Germline assignment: CDR1 SGHTA and CDR2 FQGNSA. The ends were cut back, 1 base at V and 3 bases at J, with 9 bases in the middle. In DNA, the CDR3 is TGTGCCAGCAGCTTAGTTGGCACCTACACTGAAGCTTTCTTT. Translated, it gives CASSLVGTYTEAFF.

This rearrangement joins TRBV18 to TRBJ1-5, with TRBD1 matching 9 bases. There are 17 residues in the CDR3. Germline CDR1 reads KGHSH; CDR2 reads LQKENI. The junction had 8 bases not matched to a gene; V was cut back by 3 bases and J by 2 bases. The CDR3 spells CASSPDRGVGGNQPQHF. The CDR3 region has the DNA TGTGCCAGCTCACCCGACAGGGGGGTCGGAGGCAATCAGCCCCAGCATTTT.

V is TRBV7-6 and J is TRBJ2-7; D is possibly TRBD2 (5 bases). The germline gives CDR1 SGHVS, CDR2 FNYEAQ. This CDR3 has 16 residues. The germline V and J ends were trimmed by 5 bases and 0 bases, with 17 bases remaining between them. In DNA, the CDR3 is TGTGCCAGCAGCCCCCTAGGAGCGGCGAGCTCCTACGAGCAGTACTTC. This codes for CASSPLGAASSYEQYF.

Comment on this clone: The identical CDR3 is also encoded by other nucleotide sequences in the sample. Here the CDR3 reads CSASPNQPQHF. The CDR3 nucleotides read TGCAGTGCTAGCCCGAATCAGCCCCAGCATTTT. This chain joins TRBV20-1 and TRBJ1-5, with D hard to call. The CDR3 covers 11 residues. V dropped 3 bases and J dropped 4 bases, with 4 bases sitting between them. From germline, CDR1 is DFQATT and CDR2 SNEGSKA (reference sequence).

The table lists this clone with a count of one. Other DNA sequences from this sample encode an identical CDR3 as well. The chain links TRBV7-3 to TRBJ1-1, with 7 bases that match TRBD1. CDR1 and CDR2 from the germline V gene are SGHTA and FQGTGA. This CDR3 region has 13 residues. With V trimmed by 5 bases and J by 4 bases, 4 bases remained unmatched. CDR3 protein: CASSPGTVTEAFF. In DNA, the CDR3 is TGTGCCAGCAGCCCCGGGACAGTCACTGAAGCTTTCTTT.